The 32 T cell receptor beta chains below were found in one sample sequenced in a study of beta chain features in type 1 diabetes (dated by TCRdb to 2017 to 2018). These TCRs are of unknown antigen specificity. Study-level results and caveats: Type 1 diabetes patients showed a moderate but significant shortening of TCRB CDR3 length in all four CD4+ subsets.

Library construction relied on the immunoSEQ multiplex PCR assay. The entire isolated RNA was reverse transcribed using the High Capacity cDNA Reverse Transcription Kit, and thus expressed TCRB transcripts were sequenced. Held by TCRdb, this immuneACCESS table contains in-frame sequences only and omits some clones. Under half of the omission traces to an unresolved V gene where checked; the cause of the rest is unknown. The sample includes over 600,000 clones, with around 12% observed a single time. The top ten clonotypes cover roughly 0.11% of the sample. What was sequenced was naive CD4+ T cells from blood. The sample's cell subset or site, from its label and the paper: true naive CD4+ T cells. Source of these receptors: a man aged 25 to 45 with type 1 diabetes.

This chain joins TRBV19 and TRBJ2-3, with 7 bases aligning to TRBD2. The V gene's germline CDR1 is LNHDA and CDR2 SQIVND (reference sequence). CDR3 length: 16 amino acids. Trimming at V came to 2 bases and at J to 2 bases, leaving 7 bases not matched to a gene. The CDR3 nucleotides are TGTGCCAGTAGTATATACGGGGGGACTAACACAGATACGCAGTATTTT. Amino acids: CASSIYGGTNTDTQYF.

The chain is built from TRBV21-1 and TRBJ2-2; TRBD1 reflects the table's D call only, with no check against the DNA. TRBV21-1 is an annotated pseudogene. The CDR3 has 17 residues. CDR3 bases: TGTGCCAGCAGCAAATATTTGGGACAGCTGAACACCGGGGAGCTGTTTTTT. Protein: CASSKYLGQLNTGELFF.

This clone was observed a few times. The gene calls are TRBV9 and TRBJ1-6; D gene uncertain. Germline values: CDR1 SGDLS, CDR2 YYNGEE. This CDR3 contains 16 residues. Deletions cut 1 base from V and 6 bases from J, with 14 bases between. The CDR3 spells CASSVSGITGNSPLHF. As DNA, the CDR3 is TGTGCCAGCAGCGTATCGGGGATTACTGGTAATTCACCCCTCCACTTT.

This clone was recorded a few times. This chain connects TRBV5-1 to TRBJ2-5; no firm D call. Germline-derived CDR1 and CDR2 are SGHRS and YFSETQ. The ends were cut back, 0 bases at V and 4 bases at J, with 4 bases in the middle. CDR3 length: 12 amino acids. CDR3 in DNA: TGCGCCAGCAGCTTGGGTATAGAGACCCAGTACTTC. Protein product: CASSLGIETQYF.

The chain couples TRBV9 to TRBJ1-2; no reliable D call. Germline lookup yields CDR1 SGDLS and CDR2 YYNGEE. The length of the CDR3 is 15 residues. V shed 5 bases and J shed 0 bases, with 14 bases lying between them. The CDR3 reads CASSLSATPNYGYTF. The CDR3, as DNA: TGTGCCAGCAGTCTTTCTGCTACCCCTAACTATGGCTACACCTTC. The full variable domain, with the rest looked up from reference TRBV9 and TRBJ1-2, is DSGVTQTPKHLITATGQRVTLRCSPRSGDLSVYWYQQSLDQGLQFLIQYYNGEERAKGNILERFSAQQFPDLHSELNLSSLELGDSALYFCASSLSATPNYGYTFGSGTRLTVV.

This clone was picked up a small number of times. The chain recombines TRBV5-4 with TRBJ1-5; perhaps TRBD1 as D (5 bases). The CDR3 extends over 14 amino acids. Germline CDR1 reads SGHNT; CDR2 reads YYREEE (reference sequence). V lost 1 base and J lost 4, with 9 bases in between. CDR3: CASSLPGMNQPQHF. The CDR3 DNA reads TGTGCCAGCAGCTTGCCAGGGATGAATCAGCCCCAGCATTTT.

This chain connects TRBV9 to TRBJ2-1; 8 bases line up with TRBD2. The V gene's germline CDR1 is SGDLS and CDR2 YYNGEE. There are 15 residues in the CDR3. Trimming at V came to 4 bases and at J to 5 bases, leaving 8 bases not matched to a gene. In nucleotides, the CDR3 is TGTGCCAGCAGCCCCTCCCCGGGGGGGAACAATGAGCAGTTCTTC. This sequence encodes CASSPSPGGNNEQFF.

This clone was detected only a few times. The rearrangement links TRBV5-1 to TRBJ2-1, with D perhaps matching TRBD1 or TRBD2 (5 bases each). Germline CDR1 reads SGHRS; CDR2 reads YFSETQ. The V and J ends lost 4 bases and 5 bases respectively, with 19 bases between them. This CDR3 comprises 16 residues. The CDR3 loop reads CASSTKRTGRNNEQFF. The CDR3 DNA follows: TGCGCCAGCAGCACGAAACGGACGGGACGGAACAATGAGCAGTTCTTC.

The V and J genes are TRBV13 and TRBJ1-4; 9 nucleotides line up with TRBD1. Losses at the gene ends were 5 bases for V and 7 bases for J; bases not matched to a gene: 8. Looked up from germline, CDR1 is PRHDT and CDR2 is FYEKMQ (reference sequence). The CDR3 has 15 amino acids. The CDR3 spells CASSQNRGRGEKLFF. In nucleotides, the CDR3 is TGTGCCAGCAGCCAAAACAGGGGGCGGGGTGAAAAACTGTTTTTT.

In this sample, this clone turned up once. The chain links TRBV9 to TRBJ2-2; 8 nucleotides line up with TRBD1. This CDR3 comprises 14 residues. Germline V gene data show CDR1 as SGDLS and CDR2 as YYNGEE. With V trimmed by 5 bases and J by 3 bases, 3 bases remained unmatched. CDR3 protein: CASRQGADTGELFF. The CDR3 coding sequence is TGTGCCAGCAGGCAGGGGGCAGACACCGGGGAGCTGTTTTTT.

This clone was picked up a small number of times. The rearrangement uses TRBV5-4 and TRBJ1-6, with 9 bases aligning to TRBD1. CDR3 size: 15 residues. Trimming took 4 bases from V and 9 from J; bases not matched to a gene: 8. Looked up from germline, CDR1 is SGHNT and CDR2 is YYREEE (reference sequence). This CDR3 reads CASSVTGTGSSPLHF. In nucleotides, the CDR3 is TGTGCCAGCAGCGTCACCGGGACAGGGAGTTCACCCCTCCACTTT. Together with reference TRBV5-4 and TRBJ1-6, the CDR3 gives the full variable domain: ETGVTQSPTHLIKTRGQQVTLRCSSQSGHNTVSWYQQALGQGPQFIFQYYREEENGRGNFPPRFSGLQFPNYSSELNVNALELDDSALYLCASSVTGTGSSPLHFGNGTRLTVT.

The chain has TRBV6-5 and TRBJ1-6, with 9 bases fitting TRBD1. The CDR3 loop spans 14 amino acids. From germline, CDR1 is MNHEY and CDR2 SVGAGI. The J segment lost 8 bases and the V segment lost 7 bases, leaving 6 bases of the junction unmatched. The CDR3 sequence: CASMRGQGDSPLHF. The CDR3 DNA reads TGTGCCAGCATGCGGGGACAGGGTGATTCACCCCTCCACTTT.

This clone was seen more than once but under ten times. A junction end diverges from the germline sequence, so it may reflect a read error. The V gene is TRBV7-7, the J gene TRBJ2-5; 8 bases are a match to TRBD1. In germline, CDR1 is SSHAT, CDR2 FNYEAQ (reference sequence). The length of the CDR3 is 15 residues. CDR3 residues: CASSLDRVGQETQYF. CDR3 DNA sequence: TGTGCTAGCAGCTTGGACAGGGTGGGCCAAGAGACCCAGTACTTC.

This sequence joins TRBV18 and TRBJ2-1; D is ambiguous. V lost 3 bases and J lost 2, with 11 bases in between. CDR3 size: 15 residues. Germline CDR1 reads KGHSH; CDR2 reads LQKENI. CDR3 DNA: TGTGCCAGCTCACCGGCAGAAATTACCTACAATGAGCAGTTCTTC. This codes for CASSPAEITYNEQFF.

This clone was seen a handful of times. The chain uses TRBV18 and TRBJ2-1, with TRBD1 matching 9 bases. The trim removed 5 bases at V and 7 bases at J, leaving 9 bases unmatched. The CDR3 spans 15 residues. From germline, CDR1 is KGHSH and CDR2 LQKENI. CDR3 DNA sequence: TGTGCCAGCTCAGAACAGGTGGGACAGGGAAATGAGCAGTTCTTC. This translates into CASSEQVGQGNEQFF.

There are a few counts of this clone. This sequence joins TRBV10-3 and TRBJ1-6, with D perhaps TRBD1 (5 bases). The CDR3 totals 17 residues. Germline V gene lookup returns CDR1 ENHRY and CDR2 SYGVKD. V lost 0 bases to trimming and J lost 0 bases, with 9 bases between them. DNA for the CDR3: TGTGCCATCAGTGAGTCGGCCGGGGGCTCCTATAATTCACCCCTCCACTTT. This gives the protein CAISESAGGSYNSPLHF.

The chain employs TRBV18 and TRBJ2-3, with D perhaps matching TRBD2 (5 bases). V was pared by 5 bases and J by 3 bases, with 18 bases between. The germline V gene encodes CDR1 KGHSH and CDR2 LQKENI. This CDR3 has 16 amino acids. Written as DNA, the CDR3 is TGTGCCAGCTCAAGACGACTACAGACTAATACAGATACGCAGTATTTT. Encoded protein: CASSRRLQTNTDTQYF.

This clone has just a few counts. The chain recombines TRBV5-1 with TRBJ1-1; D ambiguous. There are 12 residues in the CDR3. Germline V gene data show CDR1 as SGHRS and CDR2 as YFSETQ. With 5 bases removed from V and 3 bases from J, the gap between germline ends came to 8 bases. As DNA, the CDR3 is TGCGCCAGCAGGGTGGATGACACTGAAGCTTTCTTT. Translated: CASRVDDTEAFF.

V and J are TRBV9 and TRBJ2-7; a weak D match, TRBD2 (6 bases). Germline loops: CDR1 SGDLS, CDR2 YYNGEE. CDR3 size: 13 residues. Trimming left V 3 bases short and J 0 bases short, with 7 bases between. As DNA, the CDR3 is TGTGCCAGCAGCGGGACTAACTCCTACGAGCAGTACTTC. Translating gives CASSGTNSYEQYF.

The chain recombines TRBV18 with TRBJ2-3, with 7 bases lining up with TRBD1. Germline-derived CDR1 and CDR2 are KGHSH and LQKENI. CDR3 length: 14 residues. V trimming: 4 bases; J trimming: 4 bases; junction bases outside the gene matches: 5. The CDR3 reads CASSQRDSPDTQYF. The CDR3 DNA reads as TGTGCCAGCTCACAAAGGGACAGTCCAGATACGCAGTATTTT.

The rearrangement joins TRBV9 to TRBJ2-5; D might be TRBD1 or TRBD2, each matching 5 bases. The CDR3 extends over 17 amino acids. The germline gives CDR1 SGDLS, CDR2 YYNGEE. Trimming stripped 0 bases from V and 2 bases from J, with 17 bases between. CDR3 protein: CASSVGTGQAIQETQYF. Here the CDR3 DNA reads TGTGCCAGCAGCGTAGGTACGGGGCAGGCCATACAAGAGACCCAGTACTTC.

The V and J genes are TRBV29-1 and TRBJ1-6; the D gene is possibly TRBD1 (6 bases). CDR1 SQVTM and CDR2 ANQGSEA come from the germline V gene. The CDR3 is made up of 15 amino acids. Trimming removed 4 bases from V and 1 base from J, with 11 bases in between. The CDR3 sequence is CSVALGGSYNSPLHF. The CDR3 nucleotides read TGCAGCGTTGCATTAGGGGGATCCTATAATTCACCCCTCCACTTT.

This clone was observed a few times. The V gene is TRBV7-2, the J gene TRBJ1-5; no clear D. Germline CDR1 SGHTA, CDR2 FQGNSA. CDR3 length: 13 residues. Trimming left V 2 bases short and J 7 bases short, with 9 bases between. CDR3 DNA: TGTGCCAGCAGCTTAAGGCTTGACCAGCCCCAGCATTTT. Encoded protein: CASSLRLDQPQHF.

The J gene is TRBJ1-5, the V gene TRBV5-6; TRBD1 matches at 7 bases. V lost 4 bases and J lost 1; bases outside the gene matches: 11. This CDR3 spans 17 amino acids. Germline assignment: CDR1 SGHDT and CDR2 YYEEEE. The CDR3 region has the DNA TGTGCCAGCAGCACGCAGTCAGGGGGGGCGAGCAATCAGCCCCAGCATTTT. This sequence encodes CASSTQSGGASNQPQHF.

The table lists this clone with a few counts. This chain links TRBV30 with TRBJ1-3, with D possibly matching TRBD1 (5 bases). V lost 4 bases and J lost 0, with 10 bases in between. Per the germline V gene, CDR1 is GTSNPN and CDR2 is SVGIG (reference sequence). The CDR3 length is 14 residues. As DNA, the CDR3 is TGTGCCTGGAATACAGGCAACTCTGGAAACACCATATATTTT. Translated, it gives CAWNTGNSGNTIYF.

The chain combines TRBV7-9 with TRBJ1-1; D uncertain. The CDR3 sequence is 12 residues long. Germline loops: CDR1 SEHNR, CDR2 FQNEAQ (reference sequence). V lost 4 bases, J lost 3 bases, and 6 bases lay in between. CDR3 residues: CASSSSYTEAFF. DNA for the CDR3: TGTGCCAGCAGCTCCTCCTACACTGAAGCTTTCTTT.

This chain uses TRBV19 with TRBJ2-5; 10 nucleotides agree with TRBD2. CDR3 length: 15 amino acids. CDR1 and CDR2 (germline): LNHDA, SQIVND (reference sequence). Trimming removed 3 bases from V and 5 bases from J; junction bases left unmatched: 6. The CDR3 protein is CASSMTAGGPETQYF. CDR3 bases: TGTGCCAGTAGTATGACAGCGGGGGGGCCGGAGACCCAGTACTTC.

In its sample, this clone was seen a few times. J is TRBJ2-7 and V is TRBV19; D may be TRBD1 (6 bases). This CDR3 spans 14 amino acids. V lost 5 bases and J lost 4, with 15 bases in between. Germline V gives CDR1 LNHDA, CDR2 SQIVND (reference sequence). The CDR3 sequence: CASSPQGTSYEQYF. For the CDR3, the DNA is TGTGCCAGTAGTCCTCAGGGGACGTCGTACGAGCAGTACTTC. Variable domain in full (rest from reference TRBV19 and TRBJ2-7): DGGITQSPKYLFRKEGQNVTLSCEQNLNHDAMYWYRQDPGQGLRLIYYSQIVNDFQKGDIAEGYSVSREKKESFPLTVTSAQKNPTAFYLCASSPQGTSYEQYFGPGTRLTVT.

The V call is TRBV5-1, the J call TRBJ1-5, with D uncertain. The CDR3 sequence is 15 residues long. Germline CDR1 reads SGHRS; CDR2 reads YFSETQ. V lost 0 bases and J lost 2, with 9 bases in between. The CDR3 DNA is TGCGCCAGCAGCTTGGACTCAAGGGGCAATCAGCCCCAGCATTTT. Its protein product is CASSLDSRGNQPQHF.

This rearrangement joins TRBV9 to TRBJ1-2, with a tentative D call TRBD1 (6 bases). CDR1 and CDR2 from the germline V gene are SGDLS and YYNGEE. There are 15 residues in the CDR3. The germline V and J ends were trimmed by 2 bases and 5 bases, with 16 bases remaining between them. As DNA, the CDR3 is TGTGCCAGCAGCGTCCACCAGGGGAACCAATATGGCTACACCTTC. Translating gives CASSVHQGNQYGYTF.

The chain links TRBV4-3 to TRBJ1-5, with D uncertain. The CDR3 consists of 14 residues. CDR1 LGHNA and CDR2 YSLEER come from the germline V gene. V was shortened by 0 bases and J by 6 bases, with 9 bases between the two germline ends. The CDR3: CASSQDEGGQPQHF. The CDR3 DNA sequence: TGCGCCAGCAGCCAAGACGAGGGCGGTCAGCCCCAGCATTTT.

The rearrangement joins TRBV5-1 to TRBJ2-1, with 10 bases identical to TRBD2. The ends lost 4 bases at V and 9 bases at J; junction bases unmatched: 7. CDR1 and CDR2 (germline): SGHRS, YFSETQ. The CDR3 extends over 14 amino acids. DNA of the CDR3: TGCGCCAGCAGCGGGCAGGGGACTAGCGCTGAGCAGTTCTTC. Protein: CASSGQGTSAEQFF.